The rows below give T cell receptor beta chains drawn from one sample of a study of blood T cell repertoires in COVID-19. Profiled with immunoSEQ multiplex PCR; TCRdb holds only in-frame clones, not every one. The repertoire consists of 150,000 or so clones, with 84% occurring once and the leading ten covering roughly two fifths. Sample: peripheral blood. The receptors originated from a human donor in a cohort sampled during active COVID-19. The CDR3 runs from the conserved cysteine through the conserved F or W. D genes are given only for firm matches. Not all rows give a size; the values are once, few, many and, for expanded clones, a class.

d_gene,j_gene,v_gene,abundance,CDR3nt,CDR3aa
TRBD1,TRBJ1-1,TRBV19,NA,TGTGCCAGTAGTACTGGGACAGGGGGGGACACTGAAGCTTTCTTT,CASSTGTGGDTEAFF
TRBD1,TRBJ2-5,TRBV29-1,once,TGCAGCGTGCCCCGGGCACAAGGGGGCTTAGGAGAGACCCAGTACTTC,CSVPRAQGGLGETQYF
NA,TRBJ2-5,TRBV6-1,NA,TGTGCCAGCAGTGAGGCAGGGATGGTGGAGACCCAGTACTTC,CASSEAGMVETQYF
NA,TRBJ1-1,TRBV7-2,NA,TGTGCCAGCAGCCCCCAGGGGAACACTGAAGCTTTCTTT,CASSPQGNTEAFF
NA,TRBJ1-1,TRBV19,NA,TGTGCCAGTAGTATAGGACAGCCGAACACTGAAGCTTTCTTT,CASSIGQPNTEAFF
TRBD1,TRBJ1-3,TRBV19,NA,TGTGCCAGTAGTTGGATTAACAGGGGGTCTACCATATATTTT,CASSWINRGSTIYF
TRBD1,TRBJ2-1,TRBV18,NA,TGTGCCAGCTCACCAACGACAGGGGCAGGGGAGCAGTTCTTC,CASSPTTGAGEQFF
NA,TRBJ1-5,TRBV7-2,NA,TGTGCCAGCAGCTTAGAGCAACCGGGGTCGGGGGAGCCCCAGCATTTT,CASSLEQPGSGEPQHF
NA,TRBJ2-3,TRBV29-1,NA,TGCAGCGTTGCCCCCTCACAGGTCGGGACAGATACGCAGTATTTT,CSVAPSQVGTDTQYF
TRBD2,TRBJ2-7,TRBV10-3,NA,TGTGCCATCAGTGAGGGGCGGGGGAGTAGGTCCTACGAGCAGTACTTC,CAISEGRGSRSYEQYF
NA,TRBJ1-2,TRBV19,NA,TGTGCCAGTAGTTCTCGAGGGCCCAATTCAAACTATGGCTACACCTTC,CASSSRGPNSNYGYTF
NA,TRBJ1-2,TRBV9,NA,TGTGCCAGCAGCGTAGGGGTCCAGGCGGGTGGCTACACCTTC,CASSVGVQAGGYTF
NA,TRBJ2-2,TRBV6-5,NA,TGTGCCAGCAGTTACTCGAAAGCAGGGTACGGGGAGCTGTTTTTT,CASSYSKAGYGELFF
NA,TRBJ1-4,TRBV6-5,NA,TGTGCCAGCAGCCGCGGGCAGAGTAATGAAAAACTGTTTTTT,CASSRGQSNEKLFF
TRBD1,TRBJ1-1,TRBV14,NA,TGTGCCAGCAGCCTAGCGACAGGGGTTAACACTGAAGCTTTCTTT,CASSLATGVNTEAFF
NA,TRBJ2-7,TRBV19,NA,TGTGCCAGTAGTTACATGCTCCGGGACGAGCAGTACTTC,CASSYMLRDEQYF
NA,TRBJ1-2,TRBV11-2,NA,TGTGCCAGCAGCTTAGGCCCCCCCGGGAGCGTCTATGGCTACACCTTC,CASSLGPPGSVYGYTF
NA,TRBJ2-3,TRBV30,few,TGTGCCTGGAGTGTAAGAGGTAGCAGGACTAGCACAGATACGCAGTATTTT,CAWSVRGSRTSTDTQYF
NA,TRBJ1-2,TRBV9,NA,TGTGCCAGCACCCCTCCTTTACAGTCTGATGGCTACACCTTC,CASTPPLQSDGYTF
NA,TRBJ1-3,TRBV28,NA,TGTGCCAGCAGCCCTTGGGGGGAAGGAAACACCATATATTTT,CASSPWGEGNTIYF
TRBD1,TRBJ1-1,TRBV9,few,TGTGCCAGCAGCGAAGGGGGACAGGTACAGACTGAAGCTTTCTTT,CASSEGGQVQTEAFF
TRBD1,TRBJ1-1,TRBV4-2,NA,TGTGCCAGCAGCCAAACCTGGGACAGGGAGGGAACTGAAGCTTTCTTT,CASSQTWDREGTEAFF
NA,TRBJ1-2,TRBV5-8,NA,TGTGCCAGCAGCACCTGGGCTGGTGCTAACTATGGCTACACCTTC,CASSTWAGANYGYTF
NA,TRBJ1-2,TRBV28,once,TGTGCCAGCAGTCCCCTAAGGGGCGGCTACACCTTC,CASSPLRGGYTF